The 21 T cell receptor beta chains given below trace back to one sample, sequenced in a study of T cell responses to AZD1222 COVID-19 vaccine. Clones were sequenced by immunoSEQ multiplex PCR, and TCRdb holds only the in-frame ones, with some missing. This sample has 130,000 or so clones; around 84% occur once, and the top ten carry under 25%. The input for sequencing was peripheral blood, taken on day 0 of AZD1222 vaccination. Source of these receptors: an adult in good health.

The V and J genes are TRBV28 and TRBJ1-1; 7 bases are shared with TRBD1. Germline V gene sequence: CDR1 MDHEN, CDR2 SYDVKM. This CDR3 is 15 amino acids long. The V gene end was trimmed by 6 bases and the J gene end by 0 bases; junction bases not matched to a gene: 7. The CDR3 bases are TGTGCCAGCAGACTGACAGGGCGGGTGAACACTGAAGCTTTCTTT. Protein sequence: CASRLTGRVNTEAFF.

This chain connects TRBV10-2 to TRBJ2-6; the D gene is possibly TRBD1 (5 bases). The CDR3 loop spans 14 amino acids. Germline V gene lookup returns CDR1 WSHSY and CDR2 SAAADI. The ends were cut back, 8 bases at V and 2 bases at J, with 10 bases in the middle. DNA for the CDR3: TGCGCCAGCGGGTCAGGGACTGGGGCCAACGTCCTGACTTTC. The encoded protein is CASGSGTGANVLTF.

This chain joins TRBV19 and TRBJ2-5; 7 bases match TRBD2. The CDR3 length is 14 residues. Trimming at V came to 1 base and at J to 5 bases, leaving 4 bases not matched to a gene. Germline V gene sequence: CDR1 LNHDA, CDR2 SQIVND (reference sequence). DNA for the CDR3: TGTGCCAGTAGTATAGGACTAGCCGGGGAGACCCAGTACTTC. It codes for CASSIGLAGETQYF.

The chain is built from TRBV2 and TRBJ2-7; perhaps TRBD2 as D (6 bases). This CDR3 has 16 residues. Germline CDR1 is SNHLY and CDR2 is FYNNEI. Trimming took 1 base from V and 2 from J, leaving 15 bases between them. The CDR3 is CASSEGDSDKPYEQYF. For the CDR3, the DNA is TGTGCCAGCAGTGAAGGGGACTCGGATAAGCCCTACGAGCAGTACTTC.

The chain employs TRBV10-3 and TRBJ1-4, with a possible D match to TRBD1 (5 bases). The CDR3 extends over 13 amino acids. Germline values: CDR1 ENHRY, CDR2 SYGVKD. Trimming stripped 11 bases from V and 8 bases from J, with 18 bases between. The CDR3 reads CAAGGGFGEKLFF. CDR3 bases: TGTGCCGCGGGGGGAGGGTTCGGCGAAAAACTGTTTTTT.

The CDR3 sequence: CASSFVGPPGVSTDTQYF. In DNA, the CDR3 is TGTGCCAGCAGTTTTGTCGGTCCACCGGGGGTTAGCACAGATACGCAGTATTTT. The chain is built from TRBV28 and TRBJ2-3; TRBD2 might be the D (6 bases). The CDR3 is 18 residues long. V lost 3 bases, J lost 0 bases, and 19 bases lay in between. CDR1 and CDR2 (germline): MDHEN, SYDVKM. Looking up the rest from reference TRBV28 and TRBJ2-3 gives the full variable domain: DVKVTQSSRYLVKRTGEKVFLECVQDMDHENMFWYRQDPGLGLRLIYFSYDVKMKEKGDIPEGYSVSREKKERFSLILESASTNQTSMYLCASSFVGPPGVSTDTQYFGPGTRLTVL.

The rearrangement joins TRBV7-9 to TRBJ2-3; 8 bases agree with TRBD2. The CDR3 runs 14 residues. Trimming removed 3 bases from V and 6 bases from J; junction bases left unmatched: 5. Germline V gives CDR1 SEHNR, CDR2 FQNEAQ (reference sequence). The CDR3 nucleotides read TGTGCCAGCAGCTTTAGCGGGGAACGGGATACGCAGTATTTT. Translating it yields CASSFSGERDTQYF.

This chain uses TRBV10-2 with TRBJ2-3, with 15 bases identical to TRBD2. The trim removed 0 bases at V and 7 bases at J, leaving 11 bases unmatched. This CDR3 spans 19 amino acids. Germline CDR1 is WSHSY and CDR2 is SAAADI. CDR3 loop: CASSESSGLAGGRPNTQYF. The CDR3 DNA is TGCGCCAGCAGTGAGTCCTCTGGACTAGCGGGGGGGCGGCCAAATACGCAGTATTTT.

This clone was seen a few times. The V and J genes are TRBV5-1 and TRBJ1-1, with 11 bases lining up with TRBD1. Looked up from germline, CDR1 is SGHRS and CDR2 is YFSETQ. V trimming: 3 bases; J trimming: 8 bases; junction bases outside the gene matches: 12. The CDR3 is 16 amino acids. This CDR3 is CASSSGDRGKGLEAFF. The CDR3 DNA sequence: TGCGCCAGCAGCTCCGGGGACAGGGGGAAGGGGCTGGAAGCTTTCTTT.

Points on this clone: Different DNA sequences within this sample yield the same CDR3. The V and J genes are TRBV5-1 and TRBJ1-4, with TRBD1 matching 7 bases. V lost 0 bases to trimming and J lost 8 bases; unmatched junction nucleotides: 4. This CDR3 is 14 amino acids long. The germline V gene has CDR1 SGHRS and CDR2 YFSETQ. The CDR3 region is CASSLGQGGEKLFF. The CDR3 region has the DNA TGCGCCAGCAGCTTGGGCCAGGGGGGCGAAAAACTGTTTTTT.

The J gene is TRBJ2-7, the V gene TRBV7-2; 10 bases fit TRBD2. The CDR3 spans 16 residues. The junction had 10 bases not matched to a gene; V was cut back by 1 base and J by 7 bases. Germline values: CDR1 SGHTA, CDR2 FQGNSA. CDR3 in DNA: TGTGCCAGCAGCTTAGTGACAGCGGGGGGGCGAGCGGAGCAGTACTTC. Its protein product is CASSLVTAGGRAEQYF.

This chain connects TRBV29-1 to TRBJ1-2; the match to TRBD1 covers 7 bases. CDR1 is SQVTM, CDR2 ANQGSEA, per germline. The CDR3 loop spans 12 amino acids. V shed 2 bases and J 5 bases; nucleotides not matched to a gene: 2. CDR3 DNA: TGCAGCGTTGAACAGGGACAGTATGGCTACACCTTC. This sequence encodes CSVEQGQYGYTF.

This chain uses TRBV28 with TRBJ1-1; no definite D call. V was pared by 2 bases and J by 0 bases, with 13 bases between. Per germline, CDR1 MDHEN and CDR2 SYDVKM. This CDR3 region has 16 residues. CDR3 amino acids: CASSLGPGELNTEAFF. CDR3 bases: TGTGCCAGCAGTTTAGGACCTGGGGAATTGAACACTGAAGCTTTCTTT. Combining the CDR3 with reference TRBV28 and TRBJ1-1 gives the whole variable domain DVKVTQSSRYLVKRTGEKVFLECVQDMDHENMFWYRQDPGLGLRLIYFSYDVKMKEKGDIPEGYSVSREKKERFSLILESASTNQTSMYLCASSLGPGELNTEAFFGQGTRLTVV.

The chain couples TRBV12-5 to TRBJ2-7; 8 nucleotides align to TRBD1. V lost 9 bases and J lost 7; bases outside the gene matches: 8. Germline V gene lookup returns CDR1 LGHNT and CDR2 FRNRAP. This CDR3 has 12 residues. For the CDR3, the DNA is TGTGCTAGAGGACAGGGCCCTGGGGAGCAGTACTTC. This sequence encodes CARGQGPGEQYF.

The chain links TRBV25-1 to TRBJ2-3; D possibly corresponds to TRBD2 (5 bases). Germline V lookup: CDR1 MGHDK, CDR2 SYGVNS. The ends were cut back, 1 base at V and 4 bases at J, with 18 bases in the middle. The CDR3 covers 17 residues. The CDR3 nucleotides read TGTGCCAGCAGTGAATGGTCGGCGGCACCGCGGGCAGATACGCAGTATTTT. Translated, it gives CASSEWSAAPRADTQYF.

This sequence joins TRBV12-5 and TRBJ2-7; D may be TRBD1 (7 bases). The J call may be faulty, since TRBJ2-5 better matches the DNA end. The length of the CDR3 is 14 residues. The germline gives CDR1 LGHNT, CDR2 FRNRAP. Here the CDR3 reads CASGRGTEQETQYF. The CDR3 coding sequence is TGTGCTAGTGGCCGCGGGACAGAACAAGAGACCCAGTACTTC.

The rearrangement joins TRBV11-2 to TRBJ2-4; tentative D call: TRBD1 (6 bases). CDR1 and CDR2 from the germline V gene are SGHAT and FQNNGV. V shed 3 bases and J shed 4 bases, with 13 bases lying between them. The CDR3 extends over 15 amino acids. CDR3 bases: TGTGCCAGCAGCTTGACCGGGACACGGAAAAACATTCAGTACTTC. Protein: CASSLTGTRKNIQYF.

This chain uses TRBV7-9 with TRBJ2-7, with a tentative D call TRBD1 (5 bases). The ends were cut back, 5 bases at V and 1 base at J, with 15 bases in the middle. This CDR3 is 15 amino acids long. The germline CDR1 and CDR2 sequences are SEHNR and FQNEAQ (reference sequence). CDR3 residues: CASSPLDKGSYEQYF. The CDR3, as DNA: TGTGCCAGCAGCCCACTGGACAAAGGGTCCTACGAGCAGTACTTC.

The rearrangement links TRBV5-1 to TRBJ1-3; D not certain. Trimming removed 0 bases at V and 3 bases at J, with 7 bases between. CDR3 length: 14 residues. CDR1 and CDR2 (germline): SGHRS, YFSETQ. The CDR3 reads CASSLEGVGNTIYF. CDR3 coding DNA: TGCGCCAGCAGCTTGGAAGGTGTTGGAAACACCATATATTTT.

This chain joins TRBV9 and TRBJ1-3; D unclear. CDR3 length: 15 residues. CDR1 and CDR2 (germline): SGDLS, YYNGEE. Between the trimmed V and J ends, which lost 4 bases and 0 bases, there was a span of 11 bases. Here the CDR3 reads CASSYGVDSGNTIYF. As DNA, the CDR3 is TGTGCCAGCAGCTACGGCGTGGACTCTGGAAACACCATATATTTT.

This clone was detected ten times or more. The chain uses TRBV19 and TRBJ1-1; a possible D gene is TRBD1 (6 bases). This CDR3 comprises 12 residues. Germline V gene data show CDR1 as LNHDA and CDR2 as SQIVND (reference sequence). V was clipped by 7 bases and J by 8 bases, with 14 bases between them. The CDR3 nucleotides are TGTGCCAGTACCACGGGGGCGTTAGAAGCTTTCTTT. Its protein product is CASTTGALEAFF.